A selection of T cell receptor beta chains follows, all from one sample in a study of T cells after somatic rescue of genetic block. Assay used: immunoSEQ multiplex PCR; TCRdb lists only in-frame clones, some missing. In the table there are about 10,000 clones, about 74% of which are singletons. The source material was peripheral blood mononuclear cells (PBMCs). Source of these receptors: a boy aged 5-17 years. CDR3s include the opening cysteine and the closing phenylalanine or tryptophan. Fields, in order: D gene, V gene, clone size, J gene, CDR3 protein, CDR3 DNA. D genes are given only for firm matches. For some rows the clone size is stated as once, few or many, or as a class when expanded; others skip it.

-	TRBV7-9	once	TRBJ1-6	CASSLLVPEGSPLHF	TGTGCCAGCAGCTTATTAGTCCCGGAGGGGTCACCCCTCCACTTT
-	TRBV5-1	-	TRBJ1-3	CASSSQDLNTIYF	TGCGCCAGCAGCTCCCAGGACCTAAACACCATATATTTT
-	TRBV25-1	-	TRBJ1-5	CASSGGQNNQPQHF	TGTGCCAGCAGTGGCGGACAAAACAATCAGCCCCAGCATTTT
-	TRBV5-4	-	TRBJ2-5	CASSTGPGLETQYF	TGTGCCAGCAGCACGGGCCCAGGGTTAGAGACCCAGTACTTC
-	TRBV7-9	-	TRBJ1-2	CASSLGAGRVQSYRGYTF	TGTGCCAGCAGCTTAGGCGCGGGGCGGGTACAGTCCTATCGGGGCTACACCTTC
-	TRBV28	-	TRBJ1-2	CASYSRSGSYGYTF	TGTGCCAGCTACTCCCGGTCGGGATCCTATGGCTACACCTTC
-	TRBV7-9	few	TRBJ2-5	CASSFFSQETQYF	TGTGCCAGCAGCTTTTTCAGCCAAGAGACCCAGTACTTC
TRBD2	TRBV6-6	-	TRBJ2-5	CASSYYTSGGKETQYF	TGTGCCAGCAGTTACTATACTAGCGGGGGAAAAGAGACCCAGTACTTC
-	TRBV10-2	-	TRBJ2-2	CASVGVSGSNTGELFF	TGCGCCAGCGTGGGTGTCTCCGGGTCGAACACCGGGGAGCTGTTTTTT
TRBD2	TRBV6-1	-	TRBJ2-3	CASSEPRDYLTDTQYF	TGTGCCAGCAGTGAACCACGGGACTACCTCACAGATACGCAGTATTTT
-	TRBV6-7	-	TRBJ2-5	CASSYGRDEETQYF	TGTGCCAGCAGTTACGGCCGGGATGAAGAGACCCAGTACTTC
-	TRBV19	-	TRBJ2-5	CASSLTRQETQYF	TGTGCCAGTAGTTTGACTAGACAAGAGACCCAGTACTTC
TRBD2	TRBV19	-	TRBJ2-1	CASSILAGNKISYNEQFF	TGTGCCAGTAGTATCCTAGCGGGAAATAAAATCTCCTACAATGAGCAGTTCTTC
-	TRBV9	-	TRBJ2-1	CASSPRLVTWDNEQFF	TGTGCCAGCAGCCCCCGACTAGTTACGTGGGACAATGAGCAGTTCTTC
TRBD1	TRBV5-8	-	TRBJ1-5	CASSLPLSGGRSNQPQHF	TGTGCCAGCAGCTTGCCGTTGTCAGGGGGTCGGAGCAATCAGCCCCAGCATTTT
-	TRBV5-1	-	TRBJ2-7	CASSSPGLTNEQYF	TGCGCCAGCAGCAGTCCTGGACTGACTAACGAGCAGTACTTC
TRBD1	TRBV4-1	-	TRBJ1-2	CASSPTGVGYTF	TGCGCCAGCAGCCCTACAGGGGTTGGCTACACCTTC
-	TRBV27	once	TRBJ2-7	CASSSPGAPPYEQYF	TGTGCCAGCAGTTCTCCAGGCGCACCCCCCTACGAGCAGTACTTC
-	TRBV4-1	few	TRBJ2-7	CASSQGMGNNEQYF	TGCGCCAGCAGCCAAGGTATGGGTAACAACGAGCAGTACTTC
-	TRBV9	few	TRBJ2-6	CASSVSSTFGANVLTF	TGTGCCAGCAGCGTCTCATCTACTTTTGGGGCCAACGTCCTGACTTTC
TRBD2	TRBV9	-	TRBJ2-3	CASSVLAGGPGTDTQYF	TGTGCCAGCAGCGTTCTAGCGGGGGGGCCGGGCACAGATACGCAGTATTTT
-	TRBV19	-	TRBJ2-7	CASRTPGHPYEQYF	TGTGCCAGTAGGACACCGGGACACCCCTACGAGCAGTACTTC
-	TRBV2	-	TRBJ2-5	CASKRAVQETQYF	TGTGCCAGCAAACGGGCGGTGCAAGAGACCCAGTACTTC
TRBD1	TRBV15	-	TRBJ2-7	CATATDRGGRVYGEQYF	TGTGCCACCGCAACGGACAGGGGAGGGAGGGTGTATGGCGAGCAGTACTTC
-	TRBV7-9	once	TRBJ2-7	CASSFGPGGHEQYF	TGTGCCAGCAGCTTTGGACCCGGCGGCCACGAGCAGTACTTC
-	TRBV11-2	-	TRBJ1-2	CASSLKPLPGHYGYTF	TGTGCCAGCAGCTTAAAACCCTTACCAGGCCACTATGGCTACACCTTC
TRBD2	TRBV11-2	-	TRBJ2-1	CASSLDTSGGFWDEQFF	TGTGCCAGCAGCTTAGATACTAGCGGGGGGTTCTGGGATGAGCAGTTCTTC
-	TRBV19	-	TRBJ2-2	CASAHSGEVTGELFF	TGTGCCAGTGCCCATTCGGGGGAAGTCACCGGGGAGCTGTTTTTT
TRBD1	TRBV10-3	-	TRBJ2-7	CAIRDRVSYEQYF	TGTGCCATCCGGGACAGGGTCTCCTACGAGCAGTACTTC
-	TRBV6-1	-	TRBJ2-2	CASSGLGPNTGELFF	TGTGCCAGCAGTGGTCTGGGGCCAAACACCGGGGAGCTGTTTTTT
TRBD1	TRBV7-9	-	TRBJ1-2	CASSRRDRGHGGYTF	TGTGCCAGCAGCCGACGGGACAGGGGGCATGGTGGCTACACCTTC
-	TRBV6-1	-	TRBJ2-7	CASSEGGRVQYF	TGTGCCAGCAGTGAAGGGGGCAGGGTTCAGTACTTC
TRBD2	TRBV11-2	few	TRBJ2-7	CASSLTPRGEQYF	TGTGCCAGCAGCTTAACCCCGCGGGGGGAGCAGTACTTC
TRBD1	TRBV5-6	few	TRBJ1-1	CASSLAGQGPWNTEAFF	TGTGCCAGCAGCTTGGCGGGACAGGGGCCGTGGAACACTGAAGCTTTCTTT
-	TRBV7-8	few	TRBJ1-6	CASSLRQKVGSPLHF	TGTGCCAGCAGCTTAAGACAGAAAGTAGGTTCACCCCTCCACTTT